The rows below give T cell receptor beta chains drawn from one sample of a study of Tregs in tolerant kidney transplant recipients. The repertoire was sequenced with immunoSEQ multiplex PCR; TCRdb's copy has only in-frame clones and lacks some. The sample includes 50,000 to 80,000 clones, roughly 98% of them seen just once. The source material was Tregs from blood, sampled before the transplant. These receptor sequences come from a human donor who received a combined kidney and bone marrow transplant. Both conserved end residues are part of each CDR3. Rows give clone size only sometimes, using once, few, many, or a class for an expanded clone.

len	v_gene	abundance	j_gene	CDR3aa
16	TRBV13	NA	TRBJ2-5	CASSRRGASYQETQYF
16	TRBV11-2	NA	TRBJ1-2	CASSARDRGLLYGYTF
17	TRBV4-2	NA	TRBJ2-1	CASSQDRLAGSYNEQFF
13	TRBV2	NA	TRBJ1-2	CASSVQAHYGYTF
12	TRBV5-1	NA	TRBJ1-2	CASSGQGGGYTF
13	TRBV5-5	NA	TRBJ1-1	CASKPYLNTEAFF
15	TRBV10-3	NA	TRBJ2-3	CAISESLARTDTQYF
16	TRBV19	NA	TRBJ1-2	CASSIAGTGGARGYTF
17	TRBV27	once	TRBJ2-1	CASRRRTAYGLADEQFF
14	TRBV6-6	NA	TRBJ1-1	CASSPATENTEAFF
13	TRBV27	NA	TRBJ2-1	CASSVQGFNEQFF
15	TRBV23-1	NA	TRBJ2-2	CATIRQGRNTGELFF
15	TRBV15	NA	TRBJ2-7	CATSRDDRMGYEQYF
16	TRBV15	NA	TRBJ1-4	CATSGTTGPGDEKLFF
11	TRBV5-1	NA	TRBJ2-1	CASSGTAEQFF
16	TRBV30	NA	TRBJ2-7	CAWSVLPGQGRYEQYF
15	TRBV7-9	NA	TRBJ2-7	CASSSGAGTGFEQYF
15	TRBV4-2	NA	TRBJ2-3	CASSQGQGRTDTQYF
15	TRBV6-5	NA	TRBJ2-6	CASRDREWGANVLTF
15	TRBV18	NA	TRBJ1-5	CASSPLGQGSQPQHF
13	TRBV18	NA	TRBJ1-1	CASSPRGGTEAFF
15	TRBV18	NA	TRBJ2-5	CASSLLAGGQETQYF
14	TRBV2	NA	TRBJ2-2	CASSPRGGTGELFF
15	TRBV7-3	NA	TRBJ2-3	CASSFLGLGGDTQYF
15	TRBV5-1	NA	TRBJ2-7	CASSLDGRGIYEQYF
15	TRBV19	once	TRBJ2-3	CASSLDREGTDTQYF
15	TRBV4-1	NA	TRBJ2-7	CASSQGPSTGYEQYF
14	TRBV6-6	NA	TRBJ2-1	CASSANRAGNEQFF
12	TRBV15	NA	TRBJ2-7	CATKGPGAEQYF
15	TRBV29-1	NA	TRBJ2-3	CSAMPGTGGPDTQYF
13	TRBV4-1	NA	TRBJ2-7	CASSLTRIYEQYF
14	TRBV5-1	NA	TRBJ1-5	CASSLAGSNQPQHF
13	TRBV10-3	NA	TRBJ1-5	CAKATGTNQPQHF
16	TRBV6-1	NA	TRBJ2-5	CASSDRDREYQETQYF
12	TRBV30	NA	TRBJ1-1	CAWSGSITEAFF
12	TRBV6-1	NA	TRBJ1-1	CASRLGGSGAFF
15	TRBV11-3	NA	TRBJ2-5	CASSLLRTSGTTQYF
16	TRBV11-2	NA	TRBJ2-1	CASRRGGGALYNEQFF
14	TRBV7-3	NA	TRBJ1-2	CASSPDRGGYGYTF
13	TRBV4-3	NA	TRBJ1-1	CASSQGSYTEAFF
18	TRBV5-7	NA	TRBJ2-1	CASSLKCLREGSVNEQFF
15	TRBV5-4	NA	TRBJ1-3	CASSFGGASGNTIYF
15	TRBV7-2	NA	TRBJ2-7	CASSHAGGLDREQYF
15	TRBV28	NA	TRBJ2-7	CASSLWGRPSYEQYF
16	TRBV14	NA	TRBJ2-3	CASSQWTGGSTDTQYF
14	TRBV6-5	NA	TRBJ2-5	CASSRGLVVETQYF